The clone carrying this T cell receptor (beta chain) was counted only a few times. This CDR3 has 12 amino acids. CDR1 is SGHTA, CDR2 FQGNSA, per germline. V was clipped by 2 bases and J by 4 bases, with 3 bases between them. The library targeted TCRbeta and was prepared with unique molecular identifiers. Using its own MiXCR run on the PCR reads, TCRdb lists one record per CDR3 protein. The table lists about 540,000 distinct CDR3 sequences, approximately 20% of them singletons, with roughly 3.3% in the top ten. These data come from a study of T-cell reconstitution after alpha-beta-depleted transplantation in children.

The source of this sequence is a human donor who donated a stem cell graft to a child with acute lymphoblastic leukemia. Sample: PBMCs from the stem cell graft donor, taken from the stem cell graft. The gene calls are TRBV7-2 and TRBJ1-5; unclear D gene. CDR3 in DNA: TGTGCCAGCAGCTTAATGAATCAGCCCCAGCATTTT. Translated: CASSLMNQPQHF.